The present T cell receptor beta chain was sequenced within a study of cytomegalovirus exposure and HLA in healthy donors. The PCR used 60 Vbeta and 13 Jbeta primers. Profiled with immunoSEQ multiplex PCR; TCRdb holds only in-frame clones, not every one. This table holds tens of thousands of clones. Looked up from germline, CDR1 is SQVTM and CDR2 is ANQGSEA. The V and J ends lost 2 bases and 2 bases, in that order; junction bases with no gene match: 7. The CDR3 runs 16 residues. What was sequenced was PBMCs. The TCR comes from a man between 45 and 60 years old in good health and CMV-seronegative. J is TRBJ1-3 and V is TRBV29-1; the match to TRBD1 covers 9 bases. The CDR3 coding sequence is TGCAGCGTTGAACCCTGGGACAGGGAGGCTGGAAACACCATATATTTT. Residues: CSVEPWDREAGNTIYF.